This T cell receptor beta chain was found in a study of T-cell reconstitution after alpha-beta-depleted transplantation in children. Points from the study as a whole: Reportedly, alpha-beta T cells present about two months post-transplant originated from several hundred expanded clones of graft origin.

J lost 3 bases, V lost 5 bases, and 4 bases had no gene match. This CDR3 is built from 14 residues. Of note for this clonotype: Its specificity is unknown.

Unique molecular identifiers tagged the TCRbeta library. Using its own MiXCR run on the PCR reads, TCRdb lists one record per CDR3 protein. The sample contains more than 500,000 distinct CDR3 sequences, around 10% of which appear only once. This receptor was obtained from a female patient aged 2-9 years who had a stem cell transplant for aplastic anemia, so the T cells may come from the graft donor. This sequence joins TRBV12-3 or TRBV12-4 and TRBJ2-7, with 10 bases that match TRBD1. The specimen was PBMCs, mostly from graft donor cells, collected 180 days after TCRalphabeta/CD19-depleted stem cell transplant. DNA of the CDR3: TGTGCCAGCAGTCCTTGGACAGGGGGCTACGAGCAGTACTTC. Translating gives CASSPWTGGYEQYF.